Listed below are T cell receptor beta chains from one sample, sequenced in a study of shared clonotypes between healthy human individuals. Generated by immunoSEQ multiplex PCR, the TCRdb table keeps only in-frame clones and is missing some. The table records about 2 million clones, about 94% of them present only once. The material sequenced was naive CD8+ T cells sorted from blood. All receptors derive from a man between 18 and 29 years old in good health. Both conserved end residues are part of each CDR3. A D gene is named only where the DNA matches it firmly. Expanded clones get a size class; other rows say once, few or many, or leave the size out.

abundance	d_gene	v_gene	j_gene	CDR3aa	CDR3nt
.	.	TRBV27	TRBJ2-2	CASSPRGGAGELFF	TGTGCCAGCAGCCCCAGGGGAGGGGCCGGGGAGCTGTTTTTT
once	.	TRBV27	TRBJ1-5	CASSNGGSNQPQHF	TGTGCCTCATCGAATGGGGGATCCAATCAGCCCCAGCATTTT
.	.	TRBV7-3	TRBJ1-1	CASSLGGSEAFF	TGTGCCAGCAGCTTAGGAGGGTCTGAAGCTTTCTTT
.	.	TRBV30	TRBJ1-5	CAWSLTALNQPQHF	TGTGCCTGGAGTTTGACGGCTCTCAATCAGCCCCAGCATTTT
.	TRBD1	TRBV6-5	TRBJ1-1	CASSYDGTGGPTEAFF	TGTGCCAGCAGTTACGACGGGACAGGGGGCCCCACTGAAGCTTTCTTT
.	TRBD1	TRBV7-9	TRBJ1-1	CASSSWTGPNTEAFF	TGTGCCAGCAGCTCTTGGACAGGTCCGAACACTGAAGCTTTCTTT
.	.	TRBV4-1	TRBJ2-7	CASSLEVYSYEQYF	TGCGCCAGCAGCCTAGAAGTCTACTCCTACGAGCAGTACTTC
.	TRBD2	TRBV7-9	TRBJ2-3	CASSPTSGRAGLMNTQYF	TGTGCCAGCAGCCCAACTAGCGGGAGGGCCGGGTTGATGAATACGCAGTATTTT
once	TRBD2	TRBV7-9	TRBJ2-5	CASTPRGGQETQYF	TGTGCCAGCACACCGCGGGGGGGCCAAGAGACCCAGTACTTC
.	TRBD2	TRBV27	TRBJ2-1	CASRVEWDYRNEQFF	TGTGCCAGCAGGGTAGAGTGGGACTACAGGAATGAGCAGTTCTTC
once	.	TRBV9	TRBJ1-1	CASSVDLGNTEAFF	TGTGCCAGCAGCGTAGATCTGGGAAACACTGAAGCTTTCTTT
.	TRBD1	TRBV7-9	TRBJ2-7	CASNKPGQGKPYEQYF	TGTGCCAGCAACAAACCGGGACAGGGGAAACCCTACGAGCAGTACTTC
.	TRBD2	TRBV4-1	TRBJ2-1	CASSPRGGHNEQFF	TGCGCCAGCAGCCCTCGGGGGGGCCACAATGAGCAGTTCTTC
.	.	TRBV30	TRBJ2-5	CAWGGPRETQYF	TGTGCCTGGGGCGGACCTCGGGAGACCCAGTACTTC
.	.	TRBV6-5	TRBJ1-2	CASSNGGSLYGYTF	TGTGCCAGCAGCAACGGGGGGTCGCTCTATGGCTACACCTTC
.	.	TRBV4-1	TRBJ2-3	CASSQAVVAESTDTQYF	TGCGCCAGCAGCCAAGCGGTGGTAGCGGAGAGCACAGATACGCAGTATTTT
once	.	TRBV28	TRBJ2-7	CASSSSWGIYEQYF	TGTGCCAGCAGTTCCTCCTGGGGTATCTACGAGCAGTACTTC
.	.	TRBV5-1	TRBJ2-1	CASRKRGSWDEQFF	TGCGCCAGCAGGAAACGGGGGTCGTGGGATGAGCAGTTCTTC
.	.	TRBV28	TRBJ1-1	CASRGWTETNTEAFF	TGTGCCAGCCGGGGGTGGACAGAAACGAACACTGAAGCTTTCTTT
.	.	TRBV5-8	TRBJ1-1	CASSLGVTEAFF	TGTGCCAGCAGCCTGGGAGTCACTGAAGCTTTCTTT
once	.	TRBV7-8	TRBJ2-1	CASSLGTNEQFF	TGTGCCAGCAGCTTAGGGACGAATGAGCAGTTCTTC
.	.	TRBV10-2	TRBJ2-7	CASSEYYEQYF	TGCGCCAGCAGTGAGTACTACGAGCAGTACTTC
.	.	TRBV7-6	TRBJ2-5	CASSLGGRQETQYF	TGTGCCAGCAGCTTAGGTGGGAGACAAGAGACCCAGTACTTC
.	.	TRBV7-2	TRBJ2-7	CASAILPLSVHEQYF	TGTGCCAGCGCCATCTTACCCCTGAGCGTCCACGAGCAGTACTTC
.	.	TRBV27	TRBJ1-2	CASSLGAGYGYTF	TGTGCCAGCAGTTTAGGGGCAGGGTATGGCTACACCTTC
.	TRBD1	TRBV6-1	TRBJ1-4	CASSEPRGPEKLFF	TGTGCCAGCAGTGAACCTAGGGGGCCTGAAAAACTGTTTTTT
once	.	TRBV29-1	TRBJ1-2	CSVDWGSSGYTF	TGCAGCGTTGATTGGGGATCGTCTGGCTACACCTTC
.	TRBD1	TRBV27	TRBJ2-7	CASSGQGPSYEQYF	TGTGCCAGCTCGGGACAGGGACCTTCCTACGAGCAGTACTTC
.	.	TRBV13	TRBJ1-2	CASSSAGDGYTF	TGTGCCAGCAGCTCAGCGGGGGATGGCTACACCTTC
.	TRBD1	TRBV2	TRBJ2-7	CASGSKTGALNSYEQYF	TGTGCCAGCGGTTCCAAGACAGGGGCTCTGAACTCCTACGAGCAGTACTTC
.	TRBD2	TRBV27	TRBJ2-1	CASSYSGHNEQFF	TGTGCCAGCAGTTATAGCGGGCACAATGAGCAGTTCTTC
.	.	TRBV6-5	TRBJ2-3	CASSSVVTDTQYF	TGTGCCAGCAGTTCCGTCGTCACAGATACGCAGTATTTT
.	TRBD1	TRBV25-1	TRBJ1-1	CASSEQAGGDTEAFF	TGTGCCAGCAGTGAACAGGCAGGGGGGGACACTGAAGCTTTCTTT
.	TRBD1	TRBV7-9	TRBJ2-2	CASSLDRGITGELFF	TGTGCCAGCAGTTTAGACAGGGGGATTACCGGGGAGCTGTTTTTT
few	.	TRBV4-1	TRBJ1-1	CASSQETGNTEAFF	TGCGCCAGCAGCCAAGAAACGGGGAACACTGAAGCTTTCTTT
.	.	TRBV30	TRBJ2-7	CAWSRQGNEQYF	TGTGCCTGGAGTCGGCAGGGGAACGAGCAGTACTTC